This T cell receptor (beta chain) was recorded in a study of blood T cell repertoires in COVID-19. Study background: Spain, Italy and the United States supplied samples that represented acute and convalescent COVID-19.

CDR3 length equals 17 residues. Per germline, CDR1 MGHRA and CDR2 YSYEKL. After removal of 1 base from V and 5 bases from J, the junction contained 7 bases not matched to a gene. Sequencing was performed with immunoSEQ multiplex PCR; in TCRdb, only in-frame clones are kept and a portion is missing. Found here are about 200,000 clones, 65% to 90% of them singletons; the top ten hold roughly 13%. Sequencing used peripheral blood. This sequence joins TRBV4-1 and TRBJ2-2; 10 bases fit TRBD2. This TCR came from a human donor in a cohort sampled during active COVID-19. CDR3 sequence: CASSQASGRIRTGELFF. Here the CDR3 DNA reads TGCGCCAGCAGCCAAGCTAGCGGGAGAATCCGAACCGGGGAGCTGTTTTTT.